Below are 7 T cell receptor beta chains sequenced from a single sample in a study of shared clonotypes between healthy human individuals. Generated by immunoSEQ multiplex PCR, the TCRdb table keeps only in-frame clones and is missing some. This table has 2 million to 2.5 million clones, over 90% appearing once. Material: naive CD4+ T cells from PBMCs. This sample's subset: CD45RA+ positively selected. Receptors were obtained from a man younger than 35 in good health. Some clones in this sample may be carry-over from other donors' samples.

CDR3 loop: CASSPFGTSTYEQYF. CDR3 nucleotides: TGCGCCAGCAGCCCATTCGGGACTAGTACCTACGAGCAGTACTTC. V is TRBV5-1 and J is TRBJ2-7, with 8 positions matching TRBD2. There are 15 residues in the CDR3. Germline CDR1 reads SGHRS; CDR2 reads YFSETQ. The trim removed 4 bases at V and 2 bases at J, leaving 8 bases unmatched.

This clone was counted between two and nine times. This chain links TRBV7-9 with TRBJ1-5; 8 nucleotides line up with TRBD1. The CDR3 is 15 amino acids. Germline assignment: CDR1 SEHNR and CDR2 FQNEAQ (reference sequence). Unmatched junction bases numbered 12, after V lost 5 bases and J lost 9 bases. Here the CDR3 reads CASSASGTGPRPQHF. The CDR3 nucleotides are TGTGCCAGCAGCGCCTCCGGGACAGGCCCACGGCCCCAGCATTTT.

The CDR3 here is CASSLRRDRGQVQPQHF. CDR3 nucleotide sequence: TGTGCCAGCAGCTTAAGACGGGACAGGGGGCAGGTTCAGCCCCAGCATTTT. The gene calls are TRBV13 and TRBJ1-5; 12 nucleotides align to TRBD1. The V gene's germline CDR1 is PRHDT and CDR2 FYEKMQ (reference sequence). After removal of 2 bases from V and 6 bases from J, the junction contained 8 bases not matched to a gene. This CDR3 contains 17 residues.

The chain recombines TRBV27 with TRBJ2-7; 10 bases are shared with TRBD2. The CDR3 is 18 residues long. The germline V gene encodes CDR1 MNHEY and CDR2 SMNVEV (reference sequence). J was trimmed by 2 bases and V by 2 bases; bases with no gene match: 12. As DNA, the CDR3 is TGTGCCAGCAGTTTACTGCCCCCCCTAGCGGGAGAGACCTACGAGCAGTACTTC. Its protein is CASSLLPPLAGETYEQYF.

CDR3 sequence (DNA): TGCGCCAGCAGCTCCCAAGCGAGGGATACTGAAGCTTTCTTT. Encoded protein: CASSSQARDTEAFF. This chain joins TRBV5-1 and TRBJ1-1, with no clear D. With 3 bases removed from V and 5 bases from J, the gap between germline ends came to 14 bases. The CDR3 sequence is 14 residues long. CDR1 SGHRS and CDR2 YFSETQ come from the germline V gene.

The CDR3, as DNA: TGTGCCAGCAGCTCCCACCCGACTAGCGGAAGAGGCGAGCAGTACTTC. Protein: CASSSHPTSGRGEQYF. The V gene is TRBV5-4, the J gene TRBJ2-7; 9 bases align to TRBD2. Germline CDR1 and CDR2: SGHNT and YYREEE (reference sequence). Germline trimming cut 3 bases from V and 6 bases from J; bases unmatched to any gene: 13. The CDR3 is made up of 16 amino acids.

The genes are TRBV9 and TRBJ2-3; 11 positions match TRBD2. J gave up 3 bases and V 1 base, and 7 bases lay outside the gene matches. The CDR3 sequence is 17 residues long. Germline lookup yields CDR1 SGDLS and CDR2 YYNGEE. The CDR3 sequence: CASSVSIAGGGTDTQYF. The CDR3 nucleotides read TGTGCCAGCAGCGTATCTATAGCGGGAGGGGGAACAGATACGCAGTATTTT.